The present T cell receptor (beta chain) was sequenced within a study of CD8 T cells in ankylosing spondylitis. Study-level results: In synovial fluid and blood from reactive arthritis, some motif variants were previously reported. Within matched ankylosing spondylitis synovial fluid, disease-linked clones were reportedly significantly enriched. The study identified a TCR beta motif of several highly homologous variants that appeared characteristic of ankylosing spondylitis blood. Relatively scarce in peripheral blood, disease-linked clones were CD8+.

In making TCR beta libraries, quantitative 5'-RACE with molecular barcodes was used. Each CDR3 protein gets one entry after TCRdb re-called the 5' RACE reads with MiXCR. The table lists under 850,000 distinct CDR3 sequences, under 20% of them singletons. This clonotype was seen only a few times. Its antigen is still unknown. The V segment lost 3 bases and the J segment 0 bases; nucleotides outside the gene matches: 11. From germline, CDR1 is KGHDR and CDR2 SFDVKD. The CDR3 contains 19 residues. The clonotype was recovered from a male donor with ankylosing spondylitis. Sequencing input: blood, either unsorted or a sorted T cell fraction (not recorded which). The chain is built from TRBV24-1 and TRBJ2-1, with 9 bases fitting TRBD2. The CDR3 coding sequence is TGTGCCACCAGTGATCCCCAGGAGAGCGGGAGGTCCTCCTACAATGAGCAGTTCTTC. Its protein product is CATSDPQESGRSSYNEQFF.